This TCR beta chain stems from a study of Ad26.COV2.S vaccination and SARS-CoV-2 variants. For the study at large: Within the COV1001 Ad26.COV2.S trial arm, the donor was enrolled.

Treatment in this sample: 15 to 20 received Ad26.COV2.S at low or high dose, single or two shots; 5 received placebo; per-sample allocation not given. Each sample was drawn 63 days after the first injection (of vaccine or placebo). In the vaccine, an Ad26 vector expressed the SARS-CoV-2 spike of the Wuhan strain. About this clone: The antigen remains unidentified.

Assay: immunoSEQ multiplex PCR; the TCRdb copy retains only in-frame clones and omits some. The sample lists over 400,000 clones; 85% to 90% were seen once. Trimming took 6 bases from V and 12 from J, leaving 18 bases between them. Looked up from germline, CDR1 is LGHNA and CDR2 is YSLEER. The CDR3 extends over 13 amino acids. General study points: Vaccine and placebo recipients had comparable breadth of non-spike TCRs.

V and J are TRBV4-3 and TRBJ2-1, with D possibly TRBD1 on 6 matching bases. The source is a person between 18 and 65 years old who received the Ad26.COV2.S COVID-19 vaccine or a placebo. Sequences were derived from peripheral blood, sampled in a trial of Ad26.COV2.S vaccine versus placebo. CDR3 residues: CASSFGQWNPQFF. Written as DNA, the CDR3 is TGCGCCAGCAGTTTCGGACAGTGGAACCCGCAGTTCTTC.